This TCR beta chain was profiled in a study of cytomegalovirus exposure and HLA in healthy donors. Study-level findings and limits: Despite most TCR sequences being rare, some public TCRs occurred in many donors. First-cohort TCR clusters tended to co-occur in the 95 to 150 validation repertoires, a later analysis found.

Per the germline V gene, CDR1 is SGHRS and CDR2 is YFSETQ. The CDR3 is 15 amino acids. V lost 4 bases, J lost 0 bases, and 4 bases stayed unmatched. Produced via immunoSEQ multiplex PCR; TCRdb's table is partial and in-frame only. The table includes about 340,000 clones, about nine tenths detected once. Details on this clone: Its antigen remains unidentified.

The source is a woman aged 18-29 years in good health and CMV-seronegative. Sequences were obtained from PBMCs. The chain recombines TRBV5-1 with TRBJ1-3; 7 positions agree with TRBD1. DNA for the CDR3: TGCGCCAGCAGCGAGGGGGCCTTCTCTGGAAACACCATATATTTT. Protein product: CASSEGAFSGNTIYF.